The 21 T cell receptor beta chains reported below all come from one sample, sequenced in a study of T cell repertoires in cytomegalovirus infection. TCRdb reprocessed the reads via MiXCR and lists one record per CDR3 protein. Of 300,000 to 400,000 distinct CDR3 sequences listed, 15% to 20% are singletons. Sequencing used PBMCs. All receptors come from a human donor in good health (CMV status not recorded). Some clones in this sample may be carry-over from other donors' samples.

This clonotype was seen a few times. This chain joins TRBV7-9 and TRBJ2-2, with D perhaps given as TRBD1 or TRBD2 (5 bases each). This CDR3 is built from 14 residues. Trimming cost V 7 bases and J 6 bases, with 15 bases left between them. Germline CDR1 SEHNR, CDR2 FQNEAQ (reference sequence). Here the CDR3 DNA reads TGTGCCAGCATCTCGAGGGGAAGCGCCGGGGAGCTGTTTTTT. It yields the protein CASISRGSAGELFF.

The gene calls are TRBV2 and TRBJ1-2; no definite D call. Germline V gives CDR1 SNHLY, CDR2 FYNNEI. The CDR3 extends over 12 amino acids. With 6 bases removed from V and 2 bases from J, the gap between germline ends came to 7 bases. This CDR3 reads CASRTQNYGYTF. The CDR3, as DNA: TGTGCCAGCAGAACCCAGAACTATGGCTACACCTTC. The variable domain in full, completed from reference TRBV2 and TRBJ1-2, reads EPEVTQTPSHQVTQMGQEVILRCVPISNHLYFYWYRQILGQKVEFLVSFYNNEISEKSEIFDDQFSVERPDGSNFTLKIRSTKLEDSAMYFCASRTQNYGYTFGSGTRLTVV.

The chain has TRBV19 and TRBJ1-1, with a possible D match to TRBD1 (5 bases). The CDR3 totals 13 residues. Trimming took 7 bases from V and 3 from J, leaving 12 bases between them. Germline loops: CDR1 LNHDA, CDR2 SQIVND (reference sequence). CDR3 residues: CASKPTVDTEAFF. CDR3 nucleotide sequence: TGTGCCAGTAAACCGACAGTGGACACTGAAGCTTTCTTT.

The rearrangement joins TRBV10-3 to TRBJ2-5, with a tentative D call TRBD2 (6 bases). Germline V gene sequence: CDR1 ENHRY, CDR2 SYGVKD. V dropped 0 bases and J dropped 1 base, with 15 bases sitting between them. This CDR3 spans 17 amino acids. The CDR3 DNA sequence: TGTGCCATCAGTGAGTCGACCGGAGGGGCTCGCCAAGAGACCCAGTACTTC. Translating gives CAISESTGGARQETQYF.

The chain links TRBV4-3 to TRBJ2-2; D call uncertain. V dropped 1 base and J dropped 2 bases, with 11 bases sitting between them. The CDR3 length is 16 residues. Germline V gene sequence: CDR1 LGHNA, CDR2 YSLEER. The CDR3 DNA sequence: TGCGCCAGCAGCCAAGGTTCATCGCACAACACCGGGGAGCTGTTTTTT. Its translation is CASSQGSSHNTGELFF.

This clonotype was detected many times. The chain has TRBV7-2 and TRBJ1-2, with a possible D match to TRBD1 (6 bases). Germline V gene sequence: CDR1 SGHTA, CDR2 FQGNSA. The CDR3 is 18 amino acids. Trimming removed 1 base from V and 5 bases from J, with 23 bases in between. The CDR3 DNA sequence: TGTGCCAGCAGCTTAGACGCTGGCTGGGGGGCGGAGGTGTATGGCTACACCTTC. Translating it yields CASSLDAGWGAEVYGYTF.

This sequence joins TRBV4-1 and TRBJ2-3; D possibly corresponds to TRBD2 (6 bases). Trimming stripped 0 bases from V and 3 bases from J, with 16 bases between. This CDR3 has 17 amino acids. Germline V gene sequence: CDR1 MGHRA, CDR2 YSYEKL. This CDR3 reads CASSQETGLGRTDTQYF. For the CDR3, the DNA is TGCGCCAGCAGCCAAGAGACGGGGTTAGGGAGGACAGATACGCAGTATTTT.

The chain employs TRBV6-1 and TRBJ1-2; D uncertain. This CDR3 has 14 residues. The germline V gene has CDR1 MNHNS and CDR2 SASEGT. Trimming took off 2 bases at V and 0 bases at J, with 7 bases between the two ends. The CDR3 region has the DNA TGTGCCAGCAGTGAATCGGCCTCTAACTATGGCTACACCTTC. Its translation is CASSESASNYGYTF.

The table lists this clonotype with many counts. This sequence joins TRBV7-8 and TRBJ1-4, with D possibly being TRBD1 (5 bases). CDR3 length: 14 amino acids. V dropped 7 bases and J dropped 2 bases, with 11 bases sitting between them. The germline CDR1 and CDR2 sequences are SGHVS and FQNEAQ. CDR3 in amino acids: CASISGTTNEKLFF. The CDR3 bases are TGTGCCAGCATCTCCGGGACGACTAATGAAAAACTGTTTTTT.

A few counts support this clonotype. CDR3 loop: CASSYAGPIGAGELFF. Written as DNA, the CDR3 is TGTGCCAGCAGTTACGCAGGGCCCATCGGGGCCGGGGAGCTGTTTTTT. V gene TRBV6-2 or TRBV6-3 combines with J gene TRBJ2-2; tentatively, D is TRBD1 or TRBD2 (5 bases each). V gave up 2 bases and J gave up 6 bases, with 16 bases separating them. The germline V gene has CDR1 MNHEY and CDR2 SVGEGT. The CDR3 consists of 16 residues.

This clonotype was detected only a few times. This chain connects TRBV4-1 to TRBJ1-4; D gene unclear. CDR1 MGHRA and CDR2 YSYEKL come from the germline V gene. The CDR3 consists of 15 residues. The germline V and J ends were trimmed by 3 bases and 8 bases, with 16 bases remaining between them. CDR3 sequence: CASSHLDSGREKLFF. The CDR3 DNA sequence: TGCGCCAGCAGCCATTTGGACTCCGGGCGGGAAAAACTGTTTTTT.

This clonotype was picked up many times. This chain connects TRBV5-1 to TRBJ2-3; D gene uncertain. Germline lookup yields CDR1 SGHRS and CDR2 YFSETQ. Trimming took 0 bases from V and 4 from J, leaving 9 bases between them. The CDR3 extends over 14 amino acids. The CDR3 protein is CASSLGASSDTQYF. The CDR3, as DNA: TGCGCCAGCAGCTTGGGGGCTAGTTCAGATACGCAGTATTTT.

The chain combines TRBV11-2 with TRBJ2-5, with TRBD1 as a possible D gene (6 bases). V lost 5 bases and J lost 2, with 21 bases in between. Per germline, CDR1 SGHAT and CDR2 FQNNGV. This CDR3 contains 17 residues. CDR3 residues: CASSLGGPQPRQETQYF. Written as DNA, the CDR3 is TGTGCCAGCAGCCTAGGGGGACCCCAACCACGACAAGAGACCCAGTACTTC.

The gene calls are TRBV7-3 and TRBJ2-4; 8 positions agree with TRBD1. Germline V gives CDR1 SGHTA, CDR2 FQGTGA. The CDR3 consists of 15 residues. The trim removed 4 bases at V and 0 bases at J, leaving 2 bases unmatched. The CDR3, as DNA: TGTGCCAGCAGCTATCAGGGGGCAGCCAAAAACATTCAGTACTTC. Translation: CASSYQGAAKNIQYF.

The chain is built from TRBV19 and TRBJ2-3; TRBD1 matches 9 bases. Per the germline V gene, CDR1 is LNHDA and CDR2 is SQIVND (reference sequence). This CDR3 has 14 residues. With V trimmed by 5 bases and J by 0 bases, 0 bases remained unmatched. The CDR3 loop reads CASSGTGSTDTQYF. DNA of the CDR3: TGTGCCAGTAGTGGGACAGGGAGCACAGATACGCAGTATTTT.

This chain links TRBV20-1 with TRBJ2-1; D is possibly TRBD2 (5 bases). Trimming removed 1 base from V and 7 bases from J, with 14 bases in between. The CDR3 runs 14 residues. Germline V gives CDR1 DFQATT, CDR2 SNEGSKA (reference sequence). CDR3 sequence: CSARGRAPGNEQFF. CDR3 nucleotides: TGCAGTGCTAGAGGGCGGGCCCCGGGTAATGAGCAGTTCTTC.

CDR3 sequence (DNA): TGTGCCAGTAGTATGGGCCCGGCAGGGCAGCCAAAACTGTTTTTT. This gives the protein CASSMGPAGQPKLFF. This chain joins TRBV19 and TRBJ1-4; D may be TRBD1 (5 bases). Per the germline V gene, CDR1 is LNHDA and CDR2 is SQIVND (reference sequence). V was shortened by 3 bases and J by 10 bases, with 18 bases between the two germline ends. The CDR3 spans 15 residues.

This clonotype was detected a few times. The chain joins TRBV2 to TRBJ1-2; 8 bases fit TRBD1. CDR1 and CDR2 (germline): SNHLY, FYNNEI. CDR3 length: 15 residues. Germline trimming cut 1 base from V and 4 bases from J; bases unmatched to any gene: 5. CDR3 residues: CASSEGAGGAYGYTF. CDR3 DNA sequence: TGTGCCAGCAGTGAAGGGGCAGGGGGCGCCTATGGCTACACCTTC.

This clonotype was counted ten times or more. CDR3 sequence (DNA): TGTGCCAGCAGTTTTCCGCCAGGGGGTGAGACCCAGTACTTC. Encoded protein: CASSFPPGGETQYF. The chain combines TRBV7-2 with TRBJ2-5; 7 bases match TRBD1. V shed 6 bases and J 5 bases; nucleotides not matched to a gene: 9. Germline CDR1 is SGHTA and CDR2 is FQGNSA. The CDR3 consists of 14 residues.

This clonotype was found a few times. The chain employs TRBV20-1 and TRBJ2-3, with D maybe TRBD2 (5 bases). V was trimmed by 6 bases and J by 1 base, leaving 26 bases between them. This CDR3 is built from 18 residues. Germline CDR1 and CDR2: DFQATT and SNEGSKA (reference sequence). CDR3 sequence reads: CSAFKWELGPGGTDTQYF. In DNA, the CDR3 is TGCAGTGCCTTTAAGTGGGAGCTAGGACCAGGAGGCACAGATACGCAGTATTTT.

The V and J genes are TRBV20-1 and TRBJ2-3; a possible D gene is TRBD2 (5 bases). Germline V gene lookup returns CDR1 DFQATT and CDR2 SNEGSKA (reference sequence). The CDR3 contains 14 residues. The V end lost 5 bases, the J end lost 1 base, and 13 bases lay between the germline ends. CDR3 residues: CSACGGSRTDTQYF. In DNA form, the CDR3 reads TGCAGTGCTTGTGGCGGGTCCCGCACAGATACGCAGTATTTT.